This TCR beta chain emerged from a study of T cells in Graves' hyperthyroidism and ophthalmopathy. Study summary: The blood sample was taken at first diagnosis, before treatment began.

The investigators amplified TCR beta CDR3 regions from RNA transcripts. A first-round RT-PCR of the TCR CDR3 used the HTBI primer set. TCRdb re-called the multiplex PCR reads through MiXCR, storing one row per CDR3 protein. The sample shows about 410,000 distinct CDR3 sequences, around 15% of them seen only once. This clonotype has a single count. A much larger clone lies a single base off, so this may be a read error. The length of the CDR3 is 15 residues. Per germline, CDR1 GTSNPN and CDR2 SVGIG (reference sequence). Sequencing used blood. This rearrangement joins TRBV30 to TRBJ2-2; a weak D match, TRBD2 (6 bases). The clonotype originates from a man younger than 35 with Graves' ophthalmopathy. CDR3 bases: TGTGCCTGGAGTGTACTATCAGCATCCACCGGGGGGCTGTTTTTT. This encodes CAWSVLSASTGGLFF.